These T cell receptor beta chains were read from a single sample in a study of blood T cell repertoires in COVID-19. Assay used: immunoSEQ multiplex PCR; TCRdb lists only in-frame clones, some missing. Altogether about 180,000 clones are present, around 88% being singletons, with the ten largest covering 7% to 10%. The sample consisted of PBMCs or T cells enriched from blood (not recorded which). The source of these receptors is a woman between 25 and 40 years old who had recovered from COVID-19. Each CDR3 is given with its conserved first and last residue. Rows give clone size only sometimes, using once, few, many, or a class for an expanded clone.

cdr3_aa: CASSEGRQGRGTVGYTF
j_call: TRBJ1-2
clone_size: .
v_call: TRBV6-1

cdr3_aa: CATSQGVGYEQYF
j_call: TRBJ2-7
clone_size: .
v_call: TRBV27

cdr3_aa: CASSSRGGAGEFGELFF
j_call: TRBJ2-2
clone_size: .
v_call: TRBV28

cdr3_aa: CASSSPGRYTEAFF
j_call: TRBJ1-1
clone_size: .
v_call: TRBV27

cdr3_aa: CASSVGDRGRSEQYF
j_call: TRBJ2-7
clone_size: .
v_call: TRBV9

cdr3_aa: CASSLSSVNNEQFF
j_call: TRBJ2-1
clone_size: .
v_call: TRBV5-1

cdr3_aa: CASKRTGGQETQYF
j_call: TRBJ2-5
clone_size: .
v_call: TRBV2

cdr3_aa: CASSPDGTSGRAPSYEQYF
j_call: TRBJ2-7
clone_size: .
v_call: TRBV3-1/TRBV3-2

cdr3_aa: CASSSKTSGTVRDEQFF
j_call: TRBJ2-1
clone_size: .
v_call: TRBV5-4

cdr3_aa: CASSPGGASNQPQHF
j_call: TRBJ1-5
clone_size: .
v_call: TRBV18

cdr3_aa: CASSYSMRTGNYEQYF
j_call: TRBJ2-7
clone_size: .
v_call: TRBV6-2/TRBV6-3

cdr3_aa: CASSLAGRINQPQHF
j_call: TRBJ1-5
clone_size: .
v_call: TRBV5-1

cdr3_aa: CASSEAQGAGETQYF
j_call: TRBJ2-5
clone_size: .
v_call: TRBV2

cdr3_aa: CSNLLAGSYNEQFF
j_call: TRBJ2-1
clone_size: .
v_call: TRBV29-1

cdr3_aa: CASSGVAVSEQFF
j_call: TRBJ2-1
clone_size: .
v_call: TRBV2

cdr3_aa: CATSRDRSTYEQYF
j_call: TRBJ2-7
clone_size: once
v_call: TRBV19

cdr3_aa: CASSPNLEKLFF
j_call: TRBJ1-4
clone_size: .
v_call: TRBV4-2

cdr3_aa: CASSPRWLAERGETQYF
j_call: TRBJ2-5
clone_size: .
v_call: TRBV3-1/TRBV3-2

cdr3_aa: CATDWGQGLGQYF
j_call: TRBJ2-7
clone_size: .
v_call: TRBV24-1

cdr3_aa: CASSVTGIGEQFF
j_call: TRBJ2-1
clone_size: few
v_call: TRBV5-4

cdr3_aa: CASSPLDINTGELFF
j_call: TRBJ2-2
clone_size: .
v_call: TRBV27

cdr3_aa: CASSLGRLAGLGEQFF
j_call: TRBJ2-1
clone_size: .
v_call: TRBV4-1

cdr3_aa: CASSRGDRATYEQYF
j_call: TRBJ2-7
clone_size: .
v_call: TRBV11-2

cdr3_aa: CASSLGGTSGNQIEQYF
j_call: TRBJ2-7
clone_size: .
v_call: TRBV5-1

cdr3_aa: CASSLTEATEAFF
j_call: TRBJ1-1
clone_size: once
v_call: TRBV7-3

cdr3_aa: CASSIGGDSPTEAFF
j_call: TRBJ1-1
clone_size: few
v_call: TRBV19

cdr3_aa: CASSLIAGNYEQYF
j_call: TRBJ2-7
clone_size: .
v_call: TRBV11-2

cdr3_aa: CASRRGRQETQYF
j_call: TRBJ2-5
clone_size: .
v_call: TRBV12-3/TRBV12-4

cdr3_aa: CASSGQGGLAGETKQFF
j_call: TRBJ2-1
clone_size: .
v_call: TRBV2

cdr3_aa: CASSERERHNSPLHF
j_call: TRBJ1-6
clone_size: .
v_call: TRBV6-1

cdr3_aa: CASSPRGQVNSPLHF
j_call: TRBJ1-6
clone_size: .
v_call: TRBV19

cdr3_aa: CASSQRWGGNQPQHF
j_call: TRBJ1-5
clone_size: .
v_call: TRBV2

cdr3_aa: CASGGGWTRARHSGNTIYF
j_call: TRBJ1-3
clone_size: .
v_call: TRBV27

cdr3_aa: CASSLVTSGSRYEQFF
j_call: TRBJ2-1
clone_size: .
v_call: TRBV11-3

cdr3_aa: CASSYRGSEQYF
j_call: TRBJ2-7
clone_size: once
v_call: TRBV6-5

cdr3_aa: CASSLYRDRTSGSYNEQFF
j_call: TRBJ2-1
clone_size: .
v_call: TRBV6-2/TRBV6-3

cdr3_aa: CASSPQGALETQYF
j_call: TRBJ2-5
clone_size: .
v_call: TRBV18

cdr3_aa: CASSSNRDSYTQYF
j_call: TRBJ2-3
clone_size: .
v_call: TRBV7-9

cdr3_aa: CASSAENLTGDEQYF
j_call: TRBJ2-7
clone_size: few
v_call: TRBV28

cdr3_aa: CASSLNGGANTGELFF
j_call: TRBJ2-2
clone_size: .
v_call: TRBV7-9

cdr3_aa: CATSSTVFGFFQPQHF
j_call: TRBJ1-5
clone_size: .
v_call: TRBV15

cdr3_aa: CASSGHPQGNTEAFF
j_call: TRBJ1-1
clone_size: few
v_call: TRBV9

cdr3_aa: CASNSLAGVNEQFF
j_call: TRBJ2-1
clone_size: .
v_call: TRBV11-2

cdr3_aa: CASNLSGQNTGELFF
j_call: TRBJ2-2
clone_size: .
v_call: TRBV6-5

cdr3_aa: CASSIDPSGGAFF
j_call: TRBJ1-1
clone_size: once
v_call: TRBV19

cdr3_aa: CASSIDLTVSYEQYF
j_call: TRBJ2-7
clone_size: .
v_call: TRBV19

cdr3_aa: CASSPTGAGGYTF
j_call: TRBJ1-2
clone_size: once
v_call: TRBV25-1

cdr3_aa: CASRRTGESTDTQYF
j_call: TRBJ2-3
clone_size: .
v_call: TRBV6-5

cdr3_aa: CASSPPGTSGRTGVNEQFF
j_call: TRBJ2-1
clone_size: .
v_call: TRBV18

cdr3_aa: CASSLPTENSPLHF
j_call: TRBJ1-6
clone_size: .
v_call: TRBV27

cdr3_aa: CAWSPQGASRQYF
j_call: TRBJ2-3
clone_size: .
v_call: TRBV30

cdr3_aa: CASSIRARLSNTGELFF
j_call: TRBJ2-2
clone_size: once
v_call: TRBV7-8

cdr3_aa: CASSLASSGRAYNEQFF
j_call: TRBJ2-1
clone_size: .
v_call: TRBV5-4

cdr3_aa: CAISSTGDATEAFF
j_call: TRBJ1-1
clone_size: few
v_call: TRBV10-3

cdr3_aa: CASSPGQVGDTQYF
j_call: TRBJ2-3
clone_size: .
v_call: TRBV11-3

cdr3_aa: CASSPPTGALNTEAFF
j_call: TRBJ1-1
clone_size: .
v_call: TRBV11-2

cdr3_aa: CASSKRQGGTGELFF
j_call: TRBJ2-2
clone_size: .
v_call: TRBV19

cdr3_aa: CSGGQGLPGELFF
j_call: TRBJ2-2
clone_size: .
v_call: TRBV29-1

cdr3_aa: CASSRGGDNEKLFF
j_call: TRBJ1-4
clone_size: .
v_call: TRBV5-1